Here is one TCR beta chain with its context. There is no known antigen for this receptor. Qualities for individual bases were not recorded, and no much larger clone is one base off. Collaborating institutions collected whole blood in K2EDTA tubes following their own protocols. For TCRbeta analysis, collaborator samples were shipped as frozen whole blood, as isolated PBMCs, or as DNA extracted from either sample type. The sample comes from a study of blood T cell repertoires in COVID-19 (dated by TCRdb to the early 2020s). Looking at the study overall: Samples covering the acute and convalescent phases of COVID-19 were provided by collaborators in the United States, Italy and Spain. The sample metadata nearly always contained a de-identified subject ID, COVID-19 status, age in years and sex. The dataset comprised deeply sampled blood TCRbeta repertoires from subjects exposed to, actively infected with, or recovered from COVID-19. HLA class I and class II types, where available, came from metadata supplied by the sample provider rather than from assay-based typing. The prospective study material was composed of cDNA or gDNA derived from T cells, B-cell-depleted T cells, or PBMCs. The repertoires were released in a freely available public database meant as a resource for research on the immune response to SARS-CoV-2. The samples were drawn from the first 160 participants of the ongoing ImmuneRACE study and from 950 to 1,500 subjects provided by 6 global collaborators. Points the paper makes about the study in general: The quantity of clinical and demographic metadata differed by source and by participant and was supplied without curation.

The germline V gene (reference sequence) yields LNHDA for CDR1 and SQIVND for CDR2. The V and J ends are trimmed by 5 bases and 1 base, leaving 21 bases between them. The CDR3 measures 17 amino acids from cysteine to phenylalanine. Only CDR3 DNA remains: 51 bases, in frame from the first base. TCRbeta CDR3 regions were amplified from genomic DNA using the immunoSEQ Assay, a bias-controlled multiplex PCR. In the paper's pipeline: The number of nucleated cells in each sample was estimated from the amplification of reference gene primers within the assay. To quantify the absolute abundance of each unique TCRbeta CDR3 rearrangement, sequence reads were collapsed and filtered. Productive Simpson clonality was computed per sample as the square root of Simpson's diversity index over productive rearrangements. Entries here come from immuneACCESS through TCRdb and include only in-frame sequences with V and J called. Some clones fail to appear in such tables; in the studies checked, an unresolved V gene covers under half of the shortfall, and the cause of the remainder is unknown. V and J calls and clone size follow that table, whereas D and trimming were derived from the DNA. The sample includes approximately 94,000 clones, with 70% to 90% observed a single time. Roughly 13% of the sample goes to the ten largest clones.

The sequence was obtained from a human donor in a cohort sampled during active COVID-19. This chain is built from TRBV19 and TRBJ2-7; TRBD1 is possibly the D segment (6 matching bases). Sample: peripheral blood. The nucleotides are TGTGCCAGTAGTTTAAGGCAGGGGACCTTGTTATCCTACGAGCAGTACTTC. It codes for CASSLRQGTLLSYEQYF.